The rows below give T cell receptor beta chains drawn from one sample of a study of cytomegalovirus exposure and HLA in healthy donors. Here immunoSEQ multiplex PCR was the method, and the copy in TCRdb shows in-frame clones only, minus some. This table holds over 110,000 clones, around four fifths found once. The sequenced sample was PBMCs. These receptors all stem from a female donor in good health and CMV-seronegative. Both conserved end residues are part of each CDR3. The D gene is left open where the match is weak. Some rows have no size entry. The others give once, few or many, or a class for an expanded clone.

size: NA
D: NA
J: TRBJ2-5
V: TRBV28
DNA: TGTGCCAGCAGGGAGGGAAGAGTAGAAGAGACCCAGTACTTC
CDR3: CASREGRVEETQYF

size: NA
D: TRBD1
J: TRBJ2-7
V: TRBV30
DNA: TGTGCCTGGGGAAGAGGGACAGGGGCCTACGAGCAGTACTTC
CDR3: CAWGRGTGAYEQYF

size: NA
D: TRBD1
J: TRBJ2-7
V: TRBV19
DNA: TGTGCCAGTAGTACCCTCGAGGGGGCCAGCTCCTACGAGCAGTACTTC
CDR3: CASSTLEGASSYEQYF

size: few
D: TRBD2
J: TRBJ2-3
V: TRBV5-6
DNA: TGTGCCAGCAACCGGGACTACACAGATACGCAGTATTTT
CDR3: CASNRDYTDTQYF

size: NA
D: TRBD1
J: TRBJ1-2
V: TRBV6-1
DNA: TGTGCCAGCATGAAGGGGGCCAACTATGGCTACACCTTC
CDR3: CASMKGANYGYTF

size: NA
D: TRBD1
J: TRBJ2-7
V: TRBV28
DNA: TGTGCCAGCAGTTTCTTACGCCGAGACAGGGCACTTTCCTACGAGCAGTACTTC
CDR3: CASSFLRRDRALSYEQYF

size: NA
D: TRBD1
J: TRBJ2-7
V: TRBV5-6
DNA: TGTGCCAGCAGCTATTTACAGGGGGCGTACGAGCAGTACTTC
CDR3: CASSYLQGAYEQYF

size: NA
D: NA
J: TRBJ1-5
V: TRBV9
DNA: TGTGCCAGCAGCGTAGCTGGGGGGTTCAATCAGCCCCAGCATTTT
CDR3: CASSVAGGFNQPQHF

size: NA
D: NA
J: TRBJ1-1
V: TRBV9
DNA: TGTGCCAGCAGCGTAGTTGGGGGGGCGGGCACTGAAGCTTTCTTT
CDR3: CASSVVGGAGTEAFF

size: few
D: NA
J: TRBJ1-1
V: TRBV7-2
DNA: TGTGCCAGCGGCCCACTCGGGATCGGTGAAGCTTTCTTT
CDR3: CASGPLGIGEAFF

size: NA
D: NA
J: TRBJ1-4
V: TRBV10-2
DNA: TGCGCCAGCAGTGGGGGGGGAATGGCGGAAAAACTGTTTTTT
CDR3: CASSGGGMAEKLFF

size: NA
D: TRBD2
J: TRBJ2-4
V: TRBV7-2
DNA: TGTGCCAGCAGCTCCACTAGCGGGGTCAAAAACATTCAGTACTTC
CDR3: CASSSTSGVKNIQYF

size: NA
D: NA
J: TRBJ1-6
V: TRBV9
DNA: TGTGCCAGCAGCCCCCTGGGACTTCAGGGTTCACCCCTCCACTTT
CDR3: CASSPLGLQGSPLHF

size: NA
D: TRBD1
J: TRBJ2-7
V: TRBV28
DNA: TGTGCCAGCAGCTGGACAGGGAGTAGGTACGAGCAGTACTTC
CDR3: CASSWTGSRYEQYF

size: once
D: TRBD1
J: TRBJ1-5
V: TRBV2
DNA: TGTGCCAGCAGGACGGGACAGGGTGGACAGCCCCAGCATTTT
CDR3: CASRTGQGGQPQHF

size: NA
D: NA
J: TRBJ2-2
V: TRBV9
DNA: TGTGCCAGCAGCGTAGTCGGGAACACCGGGGAGCTGTTTTTT
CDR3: CASSVVGNTGELFF

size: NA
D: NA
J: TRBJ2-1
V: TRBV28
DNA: TGTGCCAGCAGCACTAGATCGCTCTACAATGAGCAGTTCTTC
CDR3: CASSTRSLYNEQFF

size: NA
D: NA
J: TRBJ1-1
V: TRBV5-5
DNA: TGTGCCAGCAGCTTGGATCGGGGGGACACTGAAGCTTTCTTT
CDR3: CASSLDRGDTEAFF

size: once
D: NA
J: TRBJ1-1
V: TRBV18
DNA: TGTGCCAGCTCCCCTCCCGACAGGCCGAACACTGAAGCTTTCTTT
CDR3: CASSPPDRPNTEAFF

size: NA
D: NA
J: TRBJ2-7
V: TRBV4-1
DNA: TGCGCCAGCAGCCAAGTTGACGGATCAGGCTACGAGCAGTACTTC
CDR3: CASSQVDGSGYEQYF

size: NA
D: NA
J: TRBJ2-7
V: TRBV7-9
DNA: TGTTCCAGCAGCTCCGCTAGACCCGAGCAGTACTTC
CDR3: CSSSSARPEQYF

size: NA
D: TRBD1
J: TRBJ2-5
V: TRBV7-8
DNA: TGTGCCAGCGGTCGGACAGGGGCGATAGAGACCCAGTACTTC
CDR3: CASGRTGAIETQYF

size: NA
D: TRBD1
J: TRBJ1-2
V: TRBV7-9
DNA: TGTGCCAGCAGTTATCCGGGACAGGGGGTAGGTGGCTACACCTTC
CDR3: CASSYPGQGVGGYTF